The text below deals with one T cell receptor beta chain. This entry comes from a study of blood T cell repertoires in COVID-19. Study-level information: T cells, B-cell-depleted T cells, or PBMCs provided the cDNA or gDNA that served as material.

The assay was immunoSEQ multiplex PCR, and TCRdb's table has in-frame clones only and misses some. Found here are about 36,000 clones, around 80% of them singletons; the top ten hold approximately 30%. The TCR originated in a man aged 55 to 70 with acute or convalescent COVID-19. Sequences were obtained from peripheral blood.

The CDR3 DNA reads as TGTGCCAGCAGCCACGGGGGTTCGAACACCGGGGAGCTGTTTTTT. Translation gives CASSHGGSNTGELFF. The rearrangement links TRBV7-8 to TRBJ2-2, with D maybe TRBD2 (6 bases). Germline V gives CDR1 SGHVS, CDR2 FQNEAQ. The CDR3 sequence is 15 residues long. With 5 bases removed from V and 0 bases from J, the gap between germline ends came to 10 bases.